A selection of T cell receptor beta chains follows, all from one sample in a study of T cell responses to AZD1222 COVID-19 vaccine. Assay: immunoSEQ multiplex PCR; the TCRdb copy retains only in-frame clones and omits some. The data show over 70,000 clones, around three quarters seen once. Sequenced material: peripheral blood, taken 28 days after the second dose of the MenACWY control vaccine. Receptor source: an adult who received the MenACWY meningococcal vaccine as a control. Each CDR3 is given with its conserved first and last residue. A D gene is named only where the DNA matches it firmly. Size tells how often a clone was seen (once, few, many) or the class of an expanded clone, and some rows leave it out.

D,V,size,J,CDR3,DNA
.,TRBV27,.,TRBJ1-6,CASSPMDRIPLHF,TGTGCCAGCAGTCCCATGGACCGGATACCCCTCCACTTT
TRBD1,TRBV3-1/TRBV3-2,.,TRBJ1-3,CASSLGQGISGNTIYF,TGTGCCAGCAGCCTAGGACAGGGCATCTCTGGAAACACCATATATTTT
.,TRBV3-1/TRBV3-2,.,TRBJ2-1,CASSQGKGANRFF,TGTGCCAGCAGCCAAGGAAAGGGCGCCAATCGGTTCTTC
.,TRBV27,.,TRBJ2-3,CASSPPLEGNTDTQYF,TGTGCCAGCAGTCCTCCCCTGGAAGGTAACACAGATACGCAGTATTTT
.,TRBV9,.,TRBJ1-3,CASSPAPVAGNTIYF,TGTGCCAGCAGCCCGGCCCCGGTGGCTGGAAACACCATATATTTT
.,TRBV18,.,TRBJ2-5,CASSPPGNSVETQYF,TGTGCCAGCTCACCACCGGGGAACAGTGTAGAGACCCAGTACTTC
.,TRBV12-3/TRBV12-4,.,TRBJ1-2,CASSLNSYGYTF,TGTGCCAGCAGTCTTAACTCCTATGGCTACACCTTC
.,TRBV11-2,.,TRBJ2-7,CASSSFRASYEQYF,TGTGCCAGCAGCTCTTTCAGGGCCTCCTACGAGCAGTACTTC
.,TRBV2,once,TRBJ1-2,CASRAGRDRGYTF,TGTGCCAGCAGGGCCGGTCGAGATCGAGGCTACACCTTC
.,TRBV21-1,.,TRBJ2-3,CASSKGPLYETGPSDTQYF,TGTGCCAGCAGCAAAGGACCCCTTTACGAGACAGGGCCATCAGATACGCAGTATTTT
TRBD2,TRBV19,few,TRBJ2-3,CASSRAGGSTDTQYF,TGTGCCAGTAGTAGAGCGGGAGGCTCGACAGATACGCAGTATTTT
.,TRBV4-2,once,TRBJ1-1,CASSQGDSYTEAFF,TGTGCCAGCAGCCAAGGCGACAGCTATACTGAAGCTTTCTTT
TRBD2,TRBV5-8,.,TRBJ2-1,CASSLYGLAGGRSYNEQFF,TGTGCCAGCAGCTTATACGGACTAGCGGGGGGGCGGTCTTACAATGAGCAGTTCTTC
TRBD2,TRBV7-8,.,TRBJ2-7,CASSLRTSGNYEQYF,TGTGCCAGCAGCTTGAGGACTAGCGGGAACTACGAGCAGTACTTC
.,TRBV7-2,few,TRBJ1-1,CASSFTVYTEAFF,TGTGCCAGCAGCTTTACGGTATACACTGAAGCTTTCTTT
.,TRBV6-5,.,TRBJ1-4,CATSRWGGNEKLFF,TGTGCCACCTCCCGCTGGGGTGGGAATGAAAAACTGTTTTTT
.,TRBV28,.,TRBJ1-6,CASSFPGTYNSPLHF,TGTGCCAGCAGTTTCCCCGGGACTTATAATTCACCCCTCCACTTT
.,TRBV11-3,.,TRBJ2-2,CASSLGAGNTGELFF,TGTGCCAGCAGCTTAGGAGCCGGGAACACCGGGGAGCTGTTTTTT
.,TRBV9,.,TRBJ1-3,CASSPTDGTPGNTIYF,TGTGCCAGCAGCCCCACCGACGGGACGCCGGGAAACACCATATATTTT
.,TRBV6-2/TRBV6-3,.,TRBJ2-7,CASSRDVSLTYEQYF,TGTGCCAGCAGTCGGGACGTAAGCTTAACCTACGAGCAGTACTTC
TRBD2,TRBV7-9,.,TRBJ2-1,CASSLGLAGGYNEQFF,TGTGCCAGCAGCTTAGGGCTAGCGGGAGGGTACAATGAGCAGTTCTTC
TRBD2,TRBV6-1,.,TRBJ2-3,CASSEGLAGGLAPDTQYF,TGTGCCAGCAGTGAAGGGTTAGCGGGGGGGTTGGCGCCAGATACGCAGTATTTT
TRBD2,TRBV7-2,many,TRBJ2-5,CASSWTSGQETQYF,TGTGCCAGCTCTTGGACTAGCGGCCAAGAGACCCAGTACTTC
.,TRBV5-5,.,TRBJ1-1,CASSLVTYTEAFF,TGTGCCAGCAGCTTGGTGACCTACACTGAAGCTTTCTTT
TRBD2,TRBV5-5,.,TRBJ2-5,CASSLELAGGRQETQYF,TGTGCCAGCAGCTTGGAGCTAGCGGGGGGGAGGCAAGAGACCCAGTACTTC
.,TRBV6-1,.,TRBJ2-7,CASSESRGEQYF,TGTGCCAGCAGTGAGAGCAGGGGCGAGCAGTACTTC
TRBD1,TRBV3-1/TRBV3-2,.,TRBJ1-4,CASSQGGRTGQEKLFF,TGTGCCAGCAGCCAAGGGGGTAGGACAGGGCAGGAAAAACTGTTTTTT
.,TRBV6-1,.,TRBJ1-2,CASSDPHGGYTF,TGTGCCAGCAGTGACCCCCATGGCGGCTACACCTTC
TRBD1,TRBV5-1,.,TRBJ2-7,CASSPRQGSSYEQYF,TGCGCCAGCAGCCCGAGACAGGGGAGCTCCTACGAGCAGTACTTC
.,TRBV28,.,TRBJ1-4,CASSPPPIWGEKLFF,TGTGCCAGCAGTCCTCCTCCGATTTGGGGTGAAAAACTGTTTTTT
.,TRBV28,many,TRBJ2-1,CASSPLIGEQFF,TGTGCCAGCAGTCCCCTTATTGGGGAGCAGTTCTTC
TRBD1,TRBV7-2,.,TRBJ2-7,CASSREGAASYEQYF,TGTGCCAGCAGCAGAGAGGGGGCGGCAAGCTACGAGCAGTACTTC
.,TRBV9,.,TRBJ2-5,CASSVGRFRYGETQYF,TGTGCCAGCAGCGTAGGTCGGTTTAGGTACGGAGAGACCCAGTACTTC
.,TRBV5-6,.,TRBJ1-3,CASSFSGFGGNTIYF,TGTGCCAGCAGCTTCTCCGGGTTCGGTGGAAACACCATATATTTT
.,TRBV3-1/TRBV3-2,.,TRBJ1-6,CASSQVNSPLHF,TGTGCCAGCAGCCAAGTGAATTCACCCCTCCACTTT
.,TRBV3-1/TRBV3-2,.,TRBJ2-1,CASSSRSRREQFF,TGTGCCAGCAGCTCCCGGTCCCGCCGGGAGCAGTTCTTC
TRBD2,TRBV4-3,.,TRBJ2-3,CASSQDGGGSQQYF,TGCGCCAGCAGCCAAGATGGGGGGGGTTCTCAGCAGTATTTT
TRBD1,TRBV10-2,few,TRBJ1-1,CASSDRGNTEAFF,TGCGCCAGCAGCGACAGGGGCAACACTGAAGCTTTCTTT
.,TRBV6-9,.,TRBJ1-1,CASSYLMGRGTEAFF,TGTGCCAGCAGTTACCTTATGGGGCGAGGAACTGAAGCTTTCTTT
.,TRBV9,.,TRBJ1-4,CASSVAASGGNEKLFF,TGTGCCAGCAGCGTAGCGGCATCGGGCGGGAATGAAAAACTGTTTTTT
.,TRBV2,few,TRBJ1-2,CASTLGEDYGYTF,TGTGCCAGCACTTTGGGTGAAGACTATGGCTACACCTTC
.,TRBV4-1,.,TRBJ2-1,CASSQPTGKNNEQFF,TGCGCCAGCAGCCAACCGACAGGTAAAAACAATGAGCAGTTCTTC
TRBD1,TRBV27,.,TRBJ2-1,CASSPDRGYNEQFF,TGTGCCAGCAGCCCGGACAGGGGCTACAATGAGCAGTTCTTC
.,TRBV2,.,TRBJ2-5,CASTGGTKETQYF,TGTGCCAGCACTGGGGGGACCAAAGAGACCCAGTACTTC
.,TRBV27,.,TRBJ2-1,CASSFRWGYEQFF,TGTGCCAGCAGTTTCCGTTGGGGCTATGAGCAGTTCTTC
TRBD1,TRBV3-1/TRBV3-2,.,TRBJ2-2,CASRRRDSYTGELFF,TGTGCCAGCAGACGCCGGGACAGCTACACCGGGGAGCTGTTTTTT
.,TRBV19,.,TRBJ1-5,CASRFVWAGAERNQPQHF,TGTGCCAGTAGATTCGTGTGGGCAGGGGCCGAACGCAATCAGCCCCAGCATTTT
TRBD1,TRBV7-6,.,TRBJ1-1,CASSLEGQGVGEAFF,TGTGCCAGCAGCTTAGAGGGACAGGGGGTCGGGGAAGCTTTCTTT
.,TRBV7-2,.,TRBJ1-1,CASSLVQGGTEAFF,TGTGCCAGCAGCTTAGTACAGGGTGGGACTGAAGCTTTCTTT